This paragraph covers one T cell receptor beta chain sequence. Antigen specificity is unknown. Unique molecular identifiers tagged individual cDNA molecules. MiXCR, applied by TCRdb to the 5' RACE reads, yields one record per CDR3 protein. There are fewer than 100,000 distinct CDR3 sequences in the sample; around 11% occur only once, and approximately 4.5% lies in the top ten. This record comes from a study of early T cells in non-severe SARS-CoV-2 infection. Turning to the study itself: It was bulk RNA from unsorted whole blood that was sequenced, and the chains were unpaired.

Losses at the gene ends were 2 bases for V and 2 bases for J; bases not matched to a gene: 5. The CDR3 is 15 amino acids. The germline V gene has CDR1 MNHEY and CDR2 SMNVEV (reference sequence). Study results and limitations: Matching results from VDJdb favored anti-spike CD8 responses, leaving private and CD4 specificities undetected.

The TCR comes from an adult who was a healthcare worker with PCR-confirmed SARS-CoV-2 infection or an uninfected control (not recorded which). The V and J genes are TRBV27 and TRBJ2-7; 8 nucleotides agree with TRBD1. Sequencing was performed on whole blood. The CDR3 protein is CASSLEQGGPYEQYF. Written as DNA, the CDR3 is TGTGCCAGCAGTTTAGAACAGGGGGGCCCCTACGAGCAGTACTTC.